The 14 T cell receptor beta chains reported below all come from one sample, sequenced in a study of blood T cell repertoires in COVID-19 (TCRdb year 2020). The library was produced with the immunoSEQ multiplex PCR assay. Held by TCRdb, this immuneACCESS table contains in-frame sequences only and omits some clones. Under half of the omission traces to an unresolved V gene where checked; the cause of the rest is unknown. The sample includes just over 300,000 clones, with around 86% observed a single time. The biggest ten clones account for approximately 4.1% of the sample. The sequencing sample was made of PBMCs or T cells enriched from blood (not recorded which). These receptors originate from a man under 40 who had recovered from COVID-19.

This rearrangement joins TRBV6-5 to TRBJ2-1; TRBD2 might be the D (5 bases). The CDR3 sequence is 12 residues long. The germline gives CDR1 MNHEY, CDR2 SVGAGI. Between the trimmed V and J ends, which lost 6 bases and 3 bases, there was a span of 6 bases. The DNA for the CDR3 is TGTGCCAGCAGCCGGGACTACAATGAGCAGTTCTTC. This translates into CASSRDYNEQFF.

The chain is built from TRBV10-2 and TRBJ2-7; D ambiguous. V was trimmed by 2 bases and J by 2 bases, leaving 7 bases between them. The V gene's germline CDR1 is WSHSY and CDR2 SAAADI. The CDR3 runs to 13 residues. The CDR3 region is CASSEGRTYEQYF. The DNA for the CDR3 is TGCGCCAGCAGTGAGGGGCGAACCTACGAGCAGTACTTC.

The chain is built from TRBV24-1 and TRBJ1-2, with D unclear. The CDR3 covers 15 residues. Trimming pared 1 base from V and 7 bases from J, leaving 15 bases between. The germline V gene has CDR1 KGHDR and CDR2 SFDVKD. The CDR3 DNA sequence: TGTGCCACCAGTGATTTCGGCCAAGGAGGAGGTGGCTACACCTTC. This translates into CATSDFGQGGGGYTF.

V is TRBV4-1 and J is TRBJ2-7, with TRBD2 matching 7 bases. The CDR3 contains 17 residues. The trim removed 2 bases at V and 2 bases at J, leaving 12 bases unmatched. Germline-derived CDR1 and CDR2 are MGHRA and YSYEKL. The CDR3 protein is CASSQRWGGSLTYEQYF. CDR3 in DNA: TGCGCCAGCAGCCAAAGGTGGGGCGGGAGCCTAACCTACGAGCAGTACTTC.

The V call is TRBV27, the J call TRBJ1-6; tentatively, D is TRBD1 (6 bases). The CDR3 contains 15 residues. The V gene's germline CDR1 is MNHEY and CDR2 SMNVEV (reference sequence). Trimming stripped 8 bases from V and 4 bases from J, with 15 bases between. Written as DNA, the CDR3 is TGTGCCAGCGCAGGAAACAGGGTTTATAATTCACCCCTCCACTTT. Its protein product is CASAGNRVYNSPLHF.

V and J are TRBV11-2 and TRBJ2-2; TRBD2 matches 10 bases. Germline CDR1 and CDR2: SGHAT and FQNNGV. CDR3 length: 16 amino acids. V shed 3 bases, J shed 5 bases, and the junction held 6 bases outside the gene matches. In DNA, the CDR3 is TGTGCCAGCAGCTTCGCTAGCGGGAGTATTACCGGGGAGCTGTTTTTT. It encodes CASSFASGSITGELFF.

The J gene is TRBJ2-1, the V gene TRBV3-1 (or the pseudogene TRBV3-2); 14 bases match TRBD2. The CDR3 totals 17 residues. Per germline, CDR1 LGHDT and CDR2 YNNKEL (reference sequence). Germline trimming cut 3 bases from V and 7 bases from J; bases unmatched to any gene: 8. The CDR3 loop reads CASSHEPGLAGANEQFF. DNA of the CDR3: TGTGCCAGCAGCCATGAGCCGGGACTAGCGGGAGCAAATGAGCAGTTCTTC.

The chain carries TRBV19 and TRBJ1-5; D might be TRBD1 (5 bases). This CDR3 spans 18 amino acids. With 4 bases removed from V and 1 base from J, the gap between germline ends came to 20 bases. Germline V CDR1 and CDR2: LNHDA, SQIVND (reference sequence). In nucleotides, the CDR3 is TGTGCCAGTAGTACCGGATATTTTGATCGGGGGAGCAATCAGCCCCAGCATTTT. Amino acid sequence: CASSTGYFDRGSNQPQHF. The full variable domain, with the rest looked up from reference TRBV19 and TRBJ1-5, is DGGITQSPKYLFRKEGQNVTLSCEQNLNHDAMYWYRQDPGQGLRLIYYSQIVNDFQKGDIAEGYSVSREKKESFPLTVTSAQKNPTAFYLCASSTGYFDRGSNQPQHFGDGTRLSIL.

The chain has TRBV5-1 and TRBJ2-6; 11 nucleotides line up with TRBD1. CDR3 length: 17 amino acids. Germline loops: CDR1 SGHRS, CDR2 YFSETQ. J was trimmed by 4 bases and V by 4 bases; bases with no gene match: 7. The CDR3 DNA sequence: TGCGCCAGCAGCGAGGACAGGGGGCTGGGAGGGGCCAACGTCCTGACTTTC. Translating gives CASSEDRGLGGANVLTF.

Ten or more counts support this clone. The chain joins TRBV5-6 to TRBJ1-5; the match to TRBD1 covers 8 bases. The germline V gene has CDR1 SGHDT and CDR2 YYEEEE. The CDR3 contains 12 residues. Unmatched junction bases numbered 0, after V lost 4 bases and J lost 6 bases. The CDR3 region has the DNA TGTGCCAGCAGCGACAGGGGTCAGCCCCAGCATTTT. Amino acids: CASSDRGQPQHF.

The CDR3 coding sequence is TGTGCCAGCAGCCCCTTCCCCGAGTACGAGCAGTACTTC. Residues: CASSPFPEYEQYF. The chain carries TRBV3-1 (or the pseudogene TRBV3-2) and TRBJ2-7, with D uncertain. V lost 4 bases and J lost 4, with 11 bases in between. CDR1 is LGHDT, CDR2 YNNKEL, per germline (reference sequence). This CDR3 is 13 amino acids long.

This clone was observed once. This chain connects TRBV19 to TRBJ2-1, with 9 bases fitting TRBD2. The junction had 7 bases not matched to a gene; V was cut back by 7 bases and J by 0 bases. Germline CDR1 and CDR2: LNHDA and SQIVND (reference sequence). The CDR3 has 16 amino acids. This chain's CDR3 is CASTSGIPNSYNEQFF. The CDR3 DNA reads as TGTGCCAGTACTAGCGGGATCCCCAACTCCTACAATGAGCAGTTCTTC.

V and J are TRBV6-5 and TRBJ2-7; 10 bases match TRBD2. The germline V gene has CDR1 MNHEY and CDR2 SVGAGI. J was trimmed by 7 bases and V by 4 bases; bases with no gene match: 7. The CDR3 runs to 14 residues. The CDR3 bases are TGTGCCAGCAGTTCGGGACTAGCGACGAGAGAGCAGTACTTC. It is translated as CASSSGLATREQYF.

The chain uses TRBV18 and TRBJ2-7, with D tentatively TRBD2 (6 bases). CDR3 length: 15 amino acids. V lost 8 bases and J lost 0, with 17 bases in between. From germline, CDR1 is KGHSH and CDR2 LQKENI. CDR3 amino acids: CASPGTGDLSYEQYF. The CDR3 DNA reads as TGTGCCAGCCCCGGGACGGGGGACCTCTCCTACGAGCAGTACTTC.